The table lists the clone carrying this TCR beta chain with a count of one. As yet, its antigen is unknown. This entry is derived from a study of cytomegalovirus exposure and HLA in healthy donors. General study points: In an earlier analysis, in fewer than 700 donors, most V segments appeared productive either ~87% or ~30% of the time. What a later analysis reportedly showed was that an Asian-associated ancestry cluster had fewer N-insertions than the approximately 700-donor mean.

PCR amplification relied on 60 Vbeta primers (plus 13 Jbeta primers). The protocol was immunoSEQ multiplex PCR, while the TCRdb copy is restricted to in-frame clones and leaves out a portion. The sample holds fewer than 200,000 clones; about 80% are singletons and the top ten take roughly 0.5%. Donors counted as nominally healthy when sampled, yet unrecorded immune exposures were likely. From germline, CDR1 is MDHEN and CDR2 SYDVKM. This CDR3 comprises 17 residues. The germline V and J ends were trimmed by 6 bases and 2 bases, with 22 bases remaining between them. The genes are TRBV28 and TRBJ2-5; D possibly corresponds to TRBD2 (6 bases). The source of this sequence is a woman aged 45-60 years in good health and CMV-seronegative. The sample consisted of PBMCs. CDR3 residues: CASSRPRGSEGQETQYF. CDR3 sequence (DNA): TGTGCCAGCAGCCGACCCCGGGGGAGTGAGGGACAAGAGACCCAGTACTTC.